The T cell receptor (beta chain) described here comes from a study of T-cell memory formation after mild COVID-19. Background on the study: Among the donors, TCR clusters were largely specific to each donor. Study-level results: CD4+ contracting clones lay mainly in CM and EM, CD8+ ones in EMRA.

The CDR3 totals 14 residues. CDR1 is DFQATT, CDR2 SNEGSKA, per germline (reference sequence). A note on this clonotype: Its cognate antigen is unknown.

MiXCR was run by TCRdb on the 5' RACE reads, yielding one entry per CDR3 protein. Altogether 85,000 to 120,000 distinct CDR3 sequences are present, about a sixth being singletons, with the ten largest covering around 28%. Input material: PBMCs or a T cell subset sorted from them (not recorded which). V usage is TRBV20-1 and J usage is TRBJ1-1; 8 nucleotides match TRBD1. The sequence came from an adult woman who had mild COVID-19 (a few samples of this study predate the infection). Cell type and time point are not known. The CDR3 spells CTRDRGHMNTEAFF. The CDR3 DNA reads TGCACTAGAGACAGGGGTCACATGAACACTGAAGCTTTCTTT.